This is a list of T cell receptor beta chains from one sample in a study of human T cells and chemical hapten exposure. TCRdb reprocessed the RACE reads via MiXCR and lists one record per CDR3 protein. The sample contains about 140,000 distinct CDR3 sequences, around 11% of which appear only once. Sequences were derived from whole blood, sampled in connection with sensitization to the hapten diphenylcyclopropenone (DPC). The receptors derive from a woman aged 45-59 years with alopecia areata. Some clones in this sample may be carry-over from other donors' samples. Each CDR3 is given with its conserved first and last residue. The order of the fields is V gene, D gene, J gene, clone size, CDR3 protein. A D gene is named only where the DNA matches it firmly. Size is omitted from some rows. Given values are once, few, many or a class for expanded clones.

>TRBV12-3/TRBV12-4|.|TRBJ1-3|few
CASKLGFSENTIYF
>TRBV5-1|TRBD1|TRBJ1-2|.
CASSSTGQAGGVYGYTF
>TRBV7-8|.|TRBJ2-7|.
CASSSSWRTIYEQYF
>TRBV19|TRBD2|TRBJ2-2|few
CASSILAGGELFF
>TRBV29-1|.|TRBJ2-2|few
CSVDLTNTGELFF
>TRBV12-5|.|TRBJ1-1|many
CASGPGPTNTEAFF
>TRBV12-3/TRBV12-4|TRBD1|TRBJ1-5|many
CASSQQGPGQPQHF
>TRBV6-2/TRBV6-3|.|TRBJ1-1|few
CASSVDTEAFF
>TRBV7-2|.|TRBJ1-5|.
CASSLARSGGQPQHF
>TRBV12-3/TRBV12-4|.|TRBJ1-1|few
CASSFGEPMNTEAFF
>TRBV25-1|.|TRBJ2-7|.
CASGLDSPSPEQYF
>TRBV6-5|.|TRBJ1-1|.
CASRAPRDRNTEAFF
>TRBV15|.|TRBJ2-1|few
CATSRVEGNEQFF
>TRBV21-1|.|TRBJ2-1|many
CASSFTTWGQFF
>TRBV18|TRBD1|TRBJ2-7|.
CASSSGTGGLTYEQYF
>TRBV27|.|TRBJ2-2|.
CASSPTGTPTGELFF
>TRBV7-6|.|TRBJ2-5|many
CASTTNGALAGETQYF
>TRBV29-1|TRBD2|TRBJ2-1|.
CSVANSGIEQFF
>TRBV29-1|.|TRBJ2-3|many
CSVGAATDTQYF
>TRBV7-2|.|TRBJ2-7|.
CASSIFYEQYF
>TRBV7-9|.|TRBJ1-1|many
CASSLGGSAEAFF
>TRBV29-1|.|TRBJ1-2|many
CSVLPRSYGYTF
>TRBV11-2|.|TRBJ1-3|many
CASSLSDSARNTIYF
>TRBV28|.|TRBJ1-3|.
CASGRGRSSGNTIYF
>TRBV11-2|TRBD1|TRBJ2-7|few
CASSSQGREQYF
>TRBV7-3|.|TRBJ2-5|few
CASSLDTETQYF
>TRBV7-3|.|TRBJ2-7|few
CASSFDGSSYEQYF
>TRBV13|.|TRBJ2-7|.
CASSFRDEQYF
>TRBV2|TRBD2|TRBJ2-3|.
CASPTGTRSGTTNTQYF
>TRBV3-1|.|TRBJ1-3|many
CASSPVAQGNTIYF
>TRBV11-2|.|TRBJ2-2|.
CASSATNTGELFF
>TRBV7-3|.|TRBJ2-5|many
CASSGGVTETQYF
>TRBV7-8|TRBD2|TRBJ2-3|few
CASSSLIAGTDTQYF
>TRBV12-3/TRBV12-4|.|TRBJ2-1|few
CASSDLALQFF
>TRBV7-9|.|TRBJ2-2|.
CASSPGGTGELFF
>TRBV6-2/TRBV6-3|TRBD2|TRBJ2-1|few
CASRAPGVAGSEQFF
>TRBV12-3/TRBV12-4|.|TRBJ1-1|.
CASSLGNMNTEAFF
>TRBV12-3/TRBV12-4|TRBD1|TRBJ2-7|many
CASSSRNGQGTMTYEQYF
>TRBV11-1|.|TRBJ2-5|few
CASSLGPAPQETQYF
>TRBV5-5|TRBD2|TRBJ2-1|.
CASSLFSSGANEQFF
>TRBV30|.|TRBJ1-4|few
CAWSDTGRGVEKLFF